This T cell receptor beta chain was obtained from a study of T-cell reconstitution after alpha-beta-depleted transplantation in children. There are 13 residues in the CDR3. Germline V CDR1 and CDR2: ENHRY, SYGVKD. Trimming stripped 6 bases from V and 5 bases from J, with 14 bases between. Of note for this clonotype: A much larger clone lies one base from this, so it may be a read error.

A library of TCRbeta sequences, prepared with unique molecular identifiers, was generated. Using its own MiXCR run on the PCR reads, TCRdb lists one record per CDR3 protein. The repertoire holds hundreds of thousands of distinct CDR3 sequences, with around 13% as singletons. The clonotype was recovered from a human donor who donated a stem cell graft to a child with combined immunodeficiency. The chain has TRBV10-3 and TRBJ2-7, with a tentative D call TRBD2 (5 bases). The input for sequencing was PBMCs from the stem cell graft donor, taken from the stem cell graft. The CDR3 nucleotides read TGTGCCATCAGCGGGGATTCATACCACGAGCAGTACTTC. It is translated as CAISGDSYHEQYF.